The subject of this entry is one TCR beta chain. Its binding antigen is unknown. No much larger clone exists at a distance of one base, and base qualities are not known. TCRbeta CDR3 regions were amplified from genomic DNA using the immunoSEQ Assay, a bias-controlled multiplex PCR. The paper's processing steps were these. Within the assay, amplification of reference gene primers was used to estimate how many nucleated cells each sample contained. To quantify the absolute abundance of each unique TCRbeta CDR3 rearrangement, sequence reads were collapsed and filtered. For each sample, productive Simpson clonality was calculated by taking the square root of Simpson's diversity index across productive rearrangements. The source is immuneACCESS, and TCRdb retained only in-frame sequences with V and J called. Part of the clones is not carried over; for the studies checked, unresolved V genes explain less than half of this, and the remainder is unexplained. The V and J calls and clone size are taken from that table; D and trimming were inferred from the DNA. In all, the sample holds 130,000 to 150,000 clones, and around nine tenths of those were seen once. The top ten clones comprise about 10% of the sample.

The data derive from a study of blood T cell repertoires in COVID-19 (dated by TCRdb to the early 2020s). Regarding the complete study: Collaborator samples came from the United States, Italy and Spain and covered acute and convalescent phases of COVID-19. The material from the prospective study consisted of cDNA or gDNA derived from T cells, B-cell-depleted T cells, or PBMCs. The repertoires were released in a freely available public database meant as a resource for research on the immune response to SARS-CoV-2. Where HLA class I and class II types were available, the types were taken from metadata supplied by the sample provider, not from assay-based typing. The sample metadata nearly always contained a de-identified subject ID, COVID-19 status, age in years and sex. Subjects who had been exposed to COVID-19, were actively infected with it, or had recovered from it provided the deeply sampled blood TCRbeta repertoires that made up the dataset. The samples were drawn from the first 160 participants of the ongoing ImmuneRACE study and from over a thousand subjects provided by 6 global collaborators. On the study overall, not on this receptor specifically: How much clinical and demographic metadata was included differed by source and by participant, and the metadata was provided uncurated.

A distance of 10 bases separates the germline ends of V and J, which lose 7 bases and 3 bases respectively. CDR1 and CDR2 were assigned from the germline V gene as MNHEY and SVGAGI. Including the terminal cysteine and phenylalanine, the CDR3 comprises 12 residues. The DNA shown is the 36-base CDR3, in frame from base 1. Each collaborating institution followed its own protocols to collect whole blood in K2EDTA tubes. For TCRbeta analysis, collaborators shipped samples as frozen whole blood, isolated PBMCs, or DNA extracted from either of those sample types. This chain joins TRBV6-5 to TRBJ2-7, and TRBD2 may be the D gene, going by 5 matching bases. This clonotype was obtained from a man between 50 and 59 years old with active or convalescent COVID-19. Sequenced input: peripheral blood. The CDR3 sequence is CASKSGGYEQYF. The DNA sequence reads TGTGCCAGCAAATCCGGAGGCTACGAGCAGTACTTC.